The 7 T cell receptor beta chains below come from one sample, sequenced in a study of glioma-infiltrating T cells. The iRepertoire nested amplicon-rescue multiplex PCR amplified TCR alpha and beta CDR3s from RNA. TCRdb ran MiXCR on the multiplex PCR reads and lists one entry per CDR3 protein. The table has about 190,000 distinct CDR3 sequences, 32% seen once. The sequencing input was glioma tissue, nonneoplastic brain tissue, or PBMCs (not recorded which). The receptors originated from a human donor with low-grade glioma or glioblastoma, undergoing nonglioma brain surgery, or in good health (not recorded which).

The chain couples TRBV4-3 to TRBJ2-3; unclear D gene. With 0 bases removed from V and 3 bases from J, the gap between germline ends came to 7 bases. The CDR3 runs 14 residues. The V gene's germline CDR1 is LGHNA and CDR2 YSLEER. The CDR3, as DNA: TGCGCCAGCAGCCAAGATTCTACTACAGATACGCAGTATTTT. This encodes CASSQDSTTDTQYF.

This clonotype was counted ten times or more. The rearrangement joins TRBV4-3 to TRBJ1-2; no firm D call. Germline loops: CDR1 LGHNA, CDR2 YSLEER. CDR3 size: 13 residues. The ends were cut back, 1 base at V and 4 bases at J, with 7 bases in the middle. The CDR3 DNA follows: TGCGCCAGCAGCCAAGGGGGAGTCTATGGCTACACCTTC. Protein product: CASSQGGVYGYTF.

This chain uses TRBV20-1 with TRBJ2-7, with 12 positions matching TRBD2. The germline V gene encodes CDR1 DFQATT and CDR2 SNEGSKA (reference sequence). This CDR3 has 19 amino acids. With 0 bases clipped from V and 3 bases from J, the junction kept 15 bases outside the gene matches. CDR3 residues: CSAREPGTGLAGGHYEQYF. In DNA, the CDR3 is TGCAGTGCTAGAGAACCCGGGACGGGGCTAGCGGGAGGGCACTACGAGCAGTACTTC.

This clonotype was picked up many times. The chain links TRBV7-2 to TRBJ1-5; 7 bases match TRBD1. Germline assignment: CDR1 SGHTA and CDR2 FQGNSA. The ends lost 1 base at V and 3 bases at J; junction bases unmatched: 6. The CDR3 runs 16 residues. The CDR3 DNA reads TGTGCCAGCAGCTTAGACGGACAGGTTTCCAATCAGCCCCAGCATTTT. This gives the protein CASSLDGQVSNQPQHF.

This clonotype was counted at least ten times. The rearrangement uses TRBV24-1 and TRBJ2-7; tentative D call: TRBD2 (5 bases). CDR3 length equals 14 residues. Germline-derived CDR1 and CDR2 are KGHDR and SFDVKD. V was shortened by 0 bases and J by 6 bases, with 11 bases between the two germline ends. The CDR3: CATSDLELAFEQYF. The DNA for the CDR3 is TGTGCCACCAGTGATTTGGAGCTAGCCTTCGAGCAGTACTTC.

At least ten counts were recorded for this clonotype. V gene TRBV19 combines with J gene TRBJ1-1; tentatively, D is TRBD1 (5 bases). The ends were cut back, 10 bases at V and 5 bases at J, with 11 bases in the middle. In germline, CDR1 is LNHDA, CDR2 SQIVND (reference sequence). The CDR3 is 11 residues long. DNA of the CDR3: TGTGCCACCACTGGGGGGACTGAAGCTTTCTTT. It is translated as CATTGGTEAFF. Drawing the rest from reference TRBV19 and TRBJ1-1, the complete variable domain is DGGITQSPKYLFRKEGQNVTLSCEQNLNHDAMYWYRQDPGQGLRLIYYSQIVNDFQKGDIAEGYSVSREKKESFPLTVTSAQKNPTAFYLCATTGGTEAFFGQGTRLTVV.

On this clonotype itself: This may be a read error, as it is one base from a much larger clone. V gene TRBV14 combines with J gene TRBJ1-6, with 12 bases lining up with TRBD1. The germline gives CDR1 SGHDN, CDR2 FVKESK. This CDR3 is 14 amino acids long. CDR3 DNA: TGTGCCAGCAGCCAAGATTGGGACAGGGGGCCCGTCCCCTTT. Amino acids: CASSQDWDRGPVPF.